This TCR beta chain was retrieved from a study of cytomegalovirus exposure and HLA in healthy donors. The PCR employed 60 Vbeta primers together with 13 Jbeta primers. Clones were read by immunoSEQ multiplex PCR, and TCRdb kept only the in-frame ones, dropping some. The table lists roughly 180,000 clones, approximately 80% of them singletons. This CDR3 has 15 residues. CDR1 and CDR2 (germline): MNHNY, SVGAGI (reference sequence). The J segment lost 7 bases and the V segment lost 6 bases, leaving 10 bases of the junction unmatched. Whole-study findings and limits: A missense variant in DCLRE1C was later tied to TCR beta V- and J-gene trimming.

In regard to this clone: No antigen is known for it.

The sequence derives from a woman aged 45 to 65 in good health and CMV-seropositive. Sequenced: PBMCs. This chain uses TRBV6-6 with TRBJ2-5, with TRBD2 identical over 11 bases. In nucleotides, the CDR3 is TGTGCCAGCAGATTGACTAGCGGGGCCCAGGGGACCCAGTACTTC. It is translated as CASRLTSGAQGTQYF.